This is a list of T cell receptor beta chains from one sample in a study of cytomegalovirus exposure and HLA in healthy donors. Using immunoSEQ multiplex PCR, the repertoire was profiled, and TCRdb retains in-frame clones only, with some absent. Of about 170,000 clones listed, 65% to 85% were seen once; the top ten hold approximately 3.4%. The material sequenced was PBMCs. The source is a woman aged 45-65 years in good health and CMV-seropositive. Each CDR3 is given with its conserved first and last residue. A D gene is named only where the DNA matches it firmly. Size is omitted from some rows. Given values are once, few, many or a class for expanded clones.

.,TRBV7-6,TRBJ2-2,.,CASSLSGSNTGELFF,TGTGCCAGCAGCTTATCCGGGTCCAACACCGGGGAGCTGTTTTTT
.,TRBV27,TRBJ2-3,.,CASISVSGITDTQYF,TGTGCCAGCATTTCCGTTAGCGGCATCACAGATACGCAGTATTTT
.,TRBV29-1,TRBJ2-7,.,CSVATGLGEQYF,TGCAGCGTTGCCACAGGGTTGGGAGAGCAGTACTTC
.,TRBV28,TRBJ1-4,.,CASLGGTNEKLFF,TGTGCCAGTTTGGGGGGAACTAATGAAAAACTGTTTTTT
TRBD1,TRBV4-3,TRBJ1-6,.,CASSARHWDRTNSPLHF,TGCGCCAGCAGCGCCCGGCACTGGGACAGGACTAATTCACCCCTCCACTTT
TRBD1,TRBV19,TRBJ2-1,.,CASTGQGAWNEQFF,TGTGCCAGTACGGGACAGGGGGCTTGGAATGAGCAGTTCTTC
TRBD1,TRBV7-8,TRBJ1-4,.,CASSPVPGQEWGKLFF,TGTGCCAGCAGCCCCGTGCCTGGACAGGAATGGGGAAAACTGTTTTTT
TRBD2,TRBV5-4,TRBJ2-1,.,CASSYTSGIYNEQFF,TGTGCCAGCAGCTATACTAGCGGGATTTACAATGAGCAGTTCTTC
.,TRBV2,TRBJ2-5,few,CASSGSSRMETQYF,TGTGCCAGCAGTGGATCGTCCAGGATGGAGACCCAGTACTTC
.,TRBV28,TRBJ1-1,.,CASSHSDNTEAFF,TGTGCCAGCAGCCACAGTGATAACACTGAAGCTTTCTTT
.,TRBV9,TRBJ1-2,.,CASSVSIGRDYGYTF,TGTGCCAGCAGCGTATCGATTGGGAGGGACTATGGCTACACCTTC
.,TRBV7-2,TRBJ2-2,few,CASSLQSRGGELFF,TGTGCCAGCAGCCTCCAGAGTAGGGGCGGGGAGCTGTTTTTT
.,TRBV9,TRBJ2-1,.,CASSVGVRLQSSYNEQFF,TGTGCCAGCAGCGTAGGGGTGAGGCTTCAAAGCTCCTACAATGAGCAGTTCTTC
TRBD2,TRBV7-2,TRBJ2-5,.,CASSFYSGDQWDF,TGTGCCAGCAGCTTTTATAGCGGGGACCAATGGGACTTC
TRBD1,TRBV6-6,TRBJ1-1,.,CASTPGQGYTEAFF,TGTGCCAGCACCCCTGGACAGGGGTACACTGAAGCTTTCTTT
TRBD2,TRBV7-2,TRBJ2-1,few,CASSSGLAGGYNEQFF,TGTGCCAGCAGCTCGGGACTAGCGGGGGGCTACAATGAGCAGTTCTTC
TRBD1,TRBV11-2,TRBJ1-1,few,CASSTGASAIPTEAFF,TGTGCCAGCAGCACAGGGGCCAGCGCTATTCCCACTGAAGCTTTCTTT